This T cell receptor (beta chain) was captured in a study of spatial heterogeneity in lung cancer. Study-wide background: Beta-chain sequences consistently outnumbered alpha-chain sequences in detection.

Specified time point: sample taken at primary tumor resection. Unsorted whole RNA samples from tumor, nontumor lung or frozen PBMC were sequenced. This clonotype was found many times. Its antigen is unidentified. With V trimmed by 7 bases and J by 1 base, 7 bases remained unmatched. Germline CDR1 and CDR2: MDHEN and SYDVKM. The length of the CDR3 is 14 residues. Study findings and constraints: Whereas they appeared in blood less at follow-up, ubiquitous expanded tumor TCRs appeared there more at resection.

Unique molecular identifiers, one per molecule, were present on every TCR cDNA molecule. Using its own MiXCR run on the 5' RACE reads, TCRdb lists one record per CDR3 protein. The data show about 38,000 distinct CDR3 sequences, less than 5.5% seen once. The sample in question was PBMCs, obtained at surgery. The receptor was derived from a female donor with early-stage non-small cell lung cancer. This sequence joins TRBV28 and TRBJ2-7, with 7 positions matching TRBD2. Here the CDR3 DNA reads TGTGCCAGCACCCTGGGGGGGGTTTCCTACGAGCAGTACTTC. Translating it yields CASTLGGVSYEQYF.